The T cell receptor (beta chain) under discussion was sequenced for a study of T-cell memory formation after mild COVID-19. TCRdb re-called the 5' RACE reads with MiXCR, one entry per CDR3 protein. The sample lists under 450,000 distinct CDR3 sequences; 20% to 25% were seen once. This clonotype was seen more than once but under ten times. The V end lost 4 bases, the J end lost 1 base, and 17 bases lay between the germline ends. From germline, CDR1 is SGHRS and CDR2 YFSETQ. The CDR3 loop spans 16 amino acids. The chain links TRBV5-1 to TRBJ1-2; TRBD1 might be the D (5 bases). This sequence originates from a man aged 18 to 30 who had mild COVID-19 (a few samples of this study predate the infection). Cell type and time point are not known. Specimen: PBMCs or a T cell subset sorted from them (not recorded which). CDR3 region: CASSPRASFINYGYTF. As DNA, the CDR3 is TGCGCCAGCAGCCCCAGGGCCAGCTTCATTAACTATGGCTACACCTTC.